These 19 T cell receptor beta chains came from one sample sequenced in a study of blood T cell repertoires in COVID-19. The assay was immunoSEQ multiplex PCR, and TCRdb's table has in-frame clones only and misses some. The table includes 95,000 to 150,000 clones, roughly 88% detected once. The specimen was peripheral blood. Source of these receptors: a man between 40 and 49 years old with acute or convalescent COVID-19.

This rearrangement joins TRBV9 to TRBJ2-7; TRBD2 aligns across 7 bases. After removal of 3 bases from V and 3 bases from J, the junction contained 9 bases not matched to a gene. Germline CDR1 reads SGDLS; CDR2 reads YYNGEE. The CDR3 extends over 15 amino acids. The CDR3 protein is CASSGGTTDGYEQYF. In DNA, the CDR3 is TGTGCCAGCAGCGGCGGGACTACAGACGGCTACGAGCAGTACTTC.

This clone was counted at least ten times. V gene TRBV18 combines with J gene TRBJ1-2; tentatively, D is TRBD1 (6 bases). The CDR3 covers 13 residues. Germline-derived CDR1 and CDR2 are KGHSH and LQKENI. Trimming took 5 bases from V and 7 from J, leaving 14 bases between them. The CDR3 region has the DNA TGTGCCAGCTCAGATCAGGGGAATCGTGGCTACACCTTC. Translated: CASSDQGNRGYTF. Drawing the rest from reference TRBV18 and TRBJ1-2, the complete variable domain is NAGVMQNPRHLVRRRGQEARLRCSPMKGHSHVYWYRQLPEEGLKFMVYLQKENIIDESGMPKERFSAEFPKEGPSILRIQQVVRGDSAAYFCASSDQGNRGYTFGSGTRLTVV.

This chain uses TRBV5-6 with TRBJ1-2; maybe TRBD1 (5 bases). V was shortened by 10 bases and J by 4 bases, with 17 bases between the two germline ends. The CDR3 has 13 residues. Germline V CDR1 and CDR2: SGHDT, YYEEEE. The CDR3 is CAASSTEVYGYTF. Written as DNA, the CDR3 is TGTGCCGCCTCTTCGACAGAAGTCTATGGCTACACCTTC.

The chain employs TRBV9 and TRBJ2-3; 11 bases are a match to TRBD2. In germline, CDR1 is SGDLS, CDR2 YYNGEE. The CDR3 covers 16 residues. J was trimmed by 2 bases and V by 3 bases; bases with no gene match: 5. The CDR3: CASSASGGRNTDTQYF. CDR3 in DNA: TGTGCCAGCAGCGCTAGCGGGGGGCGGAACACAGATACGCAGTATTTT.

The chain uses TRBV30 and TRBJ2-1; TRBD2 aligns across 10 bases. Germline V lookup: CDR1 GTSNPN, CDR2 SVGIG (reference sequence). V was clipped by 0 bases and J by 2 bases; unmatched bases: 1. The CDR3 consists of 15 residues. CDR3 region: CAWSVGLAAYNEQFF. As DNA, the CDR3 is TGTGCCTGGAGTGTCGGACTAGCGGCCTACAATGAGCAGTTCTTC.

The chain carries TRBV29-1 and TRBJ2-2, with 10 bases aligning to TRBD1. Trimming removed 7 bases from V and 3 bases from J; junction bases left unmatched: 5. This CDR3 is 14 amino acids long. The germline gives CDR1 SQVTM, CDR2 ANQGSEA. CDR3 residues: CSARQGADTGELFF. CDR3 sequence (DNA): TGCAGCGCCCGACAGGGGGCGGACACCGGGGAGCTGTTTTTT.

As to this clone: An end of the junction differs from the germline gene, which may be a read error. The J gene is TRBJ1-2, the V gene TRBV7-7; TRBD1 might be the D (5 bases). This CDR3 is built from 14 residues. Germline V CDR1 and CDR2: SSHAT, FNYEAQ (reference sequence). This chain's CDR3 is CASSPPGGYAGYTF. In nucleotides, the CDR3 is TGTGCTAGCAGTCCCCCGGGGGGGTATGCTGGCTACACCTTC.

The table lists this clone with a count of one. The rearrangement joins TRBV15 to TRBJ1-2, with D perhaps TRBD1 (5 bases). V was pared by 0 bases and J by 8 bases, with 19 bases between. Germline V gene data show CDR1 as LNHNV and CDR2 as YYDKDF (reference sequence). The CDR3 is made up of 16 amino acids. The CDR3 DNA sequence: TGTGCCACCAGCAGAGATCCCAGGGTTGGGCTAGGGGGCTACACCTTC. Translating gives CATSRDPRVGLGGYTF.

The J gene is TRBJ2-3, the V gene TRBV9, with D tentatively TRBD1 (5 bases). Deletions cut 0 bases from V and 4 bases from J, with 9 bases between. The CDR3 runs to 14 residues. CDR1 and CDR2 from the germline V gene are SGDLS and YYNGEE. CDR3 in amino acids: CASSVGGRSDTQYF. CDR3 bases: TGTGCCAGCAGCGTAGGGGGCCGGTCAGATACGCAGTATTTT.

The V and J genes are TRBV30 and TRBJ2-1, with 10 bases aligning to TRBD2. There are 15 residues in the CDR3. Per the germline V gene, CDR1 is GTSNPN and CDR2 is SVGIG (reference sequence). J lost 6 bases, V lost 1 base, and 6 bases had no gene match. This chain's CDR3 is CAWSEGLAVTNEQFF. Written as DNA, the CDR3 is TGTGCCTGGAGTGAAGGACTAGCGGTTACCAATGAGCAGTTCTTC.

The V call is TRBV11-2, the J call TRBJ2-1, with TRBD2 matching over 7 bases. With V trimmed by 0 bases and J by 5 bases, 7 bases remained unmatched. The CDR3 consists of 16 residues. Germline values: CDR1 SGHAT, CDR2 FQNNGV. DNA of the CDR3: TGTGCCAGCAGCTTAGACATTTTGGGAGGGCACAATGAGCAGTTCTTC. It is translated as CASSLDILGGHNEQFF.

The chain employs TRBV5-6 and TRBJ1-2; D not resolved. The V end was cut by 7 bases, the J end by 3 bases, with 19 bases between. The CDR3 has 15 residues. Germline V gene lookup returns CDR1 SGHDT and CDR2 YYEEEE. DNA for the CDR3: TGTGCCAGCCGGGAGGCGGGGAGCGGCGACTATGGCTACACCTTC. Protein sequence: CASREAGSGDYGYTF.

The rearrangement joins TRBV27 to TRBJ1-4, with a weak D call TRBD1 (6 bases). The CDR3 has 13 residues. The germline V gene encodes CDR1 MNHEY and CDR2 SMNVEV (reference sequence). V was shortened by 5 bases and J by 5 bases, with 9 bases between the two germline ends. The CDR3 sequence is CASSRGTNEKLFF. DNA of the CDR3: TGTGCCAGCAGTAGGGGGACGAATGAAAAACTGTTTTTT.

This clone was detected only a few times. V gene TRBV30 combines with J gene TRBJ1-2, with D hard to call. Trimming removed 2 bases from V and 4 bases from J, with 20 bases in between. This CDR3 has 16 residues. Germline V gene lookup returns CDR1 GTSNPN and CDR2 SVGIG (reference sequence). The CDR3: CAWSPKSSIVSYGYTF. As DNA, the CDR3 is TGTGCCTGGAGTCCAAAGTCGAGTATTGTCTCCTATGGCTACACCTTC.

The gene calls are TRBV14 and TRBJ2-5; D unresolved. The CDR3 spans 14 residues. Trimming cost V 4 bases and J 7 bases, with 16 bases left between them. The germline CDR1 and CDR2 sequences are SGHDN and FVKESK. The DNA for the CDR3 is TGTGCCAGCAGCCGGGCACCCGACAAAGGGACCCAGTACTTC. Translation: CASSRAPDKGTQYF. Variable domain in full (rest from reference TRBV14 and TRBJ2-5): EAGVTQFPSHSVIEKGQTVTLRCDPISGHDNLYWYRRVMGKEIKFLLHFVKESKQDESGMPNNRFLAERTGGTYSTLKVQPAELEDSGVYFCASSRAPDKGTQYFGPGTRLLVL.

This clone came up a few times. V and J are TRBV15 and TRBJ1-4; TRBD1 is a possible D gene (5 bases). Germline V gives CDR1 LNHNV, CDR2 YYDKDF (reference sequence). V lost 3 bases, J lost 10 bases, and 15 bases lay in between. CDR3 length: 14 amino acids. CDR3 in amino acids: CATSSGGAVGKLFF. As DNA, the CDR3 is TGTGCCACCAGCAGTGGCGGGGCAGTAGGAAAACTGTTTTTT.

This sequence joins TRBV5-6 and TRBJ1-4; D unresolved. V was cut by 1 base and J by 4 bases, with 5 bases left in between. The CDR3 is 13 amino acids. Germline V gene sequence: CDR1 SGHDT, CDR2 YYEEEE. The CDR3: CASSLPSNEKLFF. The CDR3 coding sequence is TGTGCCAGCAGCTTGCCCAGTAATGAAAAACTGTTTTTT.

The chain has TRBV18 and TRBJ2-2, with 8 bases matching TRBD1. CDR1 is KGHSH and CDR2 is LQKENI in the germline V gene. The trim removed 4 bases at V and 7 bases at J, leaving 11 bases unmatched. The CDR3 extends over 16 amino acids. The CDR3 sequence is CASSQLFSGTGGELFF. The DNA of the CDR3 is TGTGCCAGCTCACAACTGTTCTCCGGGACAGGCGGGGAGCTGTTTTTT. Full variable domain (remainder filled in from reference TRBV18 and TRBJ2-2): NAGVMQNPRHLVRRRGQEARLRCSPMKGHSHVYWYRQLPEEGLKFMVYLQKENIIDESGMPKERFSAEFPKEGPSILRIQQVVRGDSAAYFCASSQLFSGTGGELFFGEGSRLTVL.

The chain recombines TRBV6-6 with TRBJ1-2; D is uncertain. Germline CDR1 and CDR2: MNHNY and SVGAGI (reference sequence). The CDR3 sequence is 13 residues long. Deletions cut 4 bases from V and 3 bases from J, with 9 bases between. CDR3 region: CASSSTRDYGYTF. The CDR3 nucleotides are TGTGCCAGCAGTTCGACGAGGGACTATGGCTACACCTTC.